A single sample gave rise to the 23 T cell receptor beta chains below, sequenced in a study of blood T cell repertoires in COVID-19. Clones were sequenced by immunoSEQ multiplex PCR, and TCRdb holds only the in-frame ones, with some missing. The repertoire has some 270,000 clones, more than 75% of them found once; the top ten carry around 1.5%. The sample consisted of peripheral blood. The receptors were sampled from a woman in her sixties or seventies who had recovered from COVID-19.

The V call is TRBV5-1, the J call TRBJ1-5, with D tentatively TRBD1 (5 bases). CDR1 is SGHRS, CDR2 YFSETQ, per germline. This CDR3 is 14 amino acids long. V was shortened by 2 bases and J by 4 bases, with 10 bases between the two germline ends. The chain's CDR3 is CASSLVGGNQPQHF. In DNA form, the CDR3 reads TGCGCCAGCAGCTTAGTCGGGGGGAATCAGCCCCAGCATTTT.

The V call is TRBV27, the J call TRBJ2-1; perhaps TRBD2 as D (10 bases). CDR1 and CDR2 (germline): MNHEY, SMNVEV (reference sequence). The CDR3 is made up of 16 amino acids. Trimming cost V 1 base and J 12 bases, with 22 bases left between them. This chain's CDR3 is CASSLWDRDRTSGQFF. CDR3 DNA: TGTGCCAGCAGTTTATGGGACAGGGATCGGACTAGCGGGCAGTTCTTC.

The chain combines TRBV3-1 (or the pseudogene TRBV3-2) with TRBJ2-3, with 8 bases lining up with TRBD2. Germline V gene lookup returns CDR1 LGHDT and CDR2 YNNKEL (reference sequence). The ends lost 3 bases at V and 0 bases at J; junction bases unmatched: 5. The CDR3 has 16 amino acids. In DNA form, the CDR3 reads TGTGCCAGCAGCCAGCGGGGGGCCCACAGCACAGATACGCAGTATTTT. Its protein is CASSQRGAHSTDTQYF.

This sequence joins TRBV4-3 and TRBJ1-2; a weak D match, TRBD1 (6 bases). The V gene lost 4 bases and the J gene lost 4 bases, with 16 bases spanning the gap. The CDR3 is 15 amino acids. Germline assignment: CDR1 LGHNA and CDR2 YSLEER. The CDR3 nucleotides are TGCGCCAGCAGCCCATCACAGGGAGAGGGCTATGGCTACACCTTC. It codes for CASSPSQGEGYGYTF.

The rearrangement links TRBV5-1 to TRBJ2-3; tentatively, D is TRBD1 (6 bases). V shed 2 bases and J shed 0 bases, with 13 bases lying between them. The CDR3 loop spans 16 amino acids. CDR1 and CDR2 from the germline V gene are SGHRS and YFSETQ. CDR3 sequence reads: CASSLHREPSTDTQYF. The CDR3 bases are TGCGCCAGCAGCTTACACAGGGAGCCAAGCACAGATACGCAGTATTTT.

This chain connects TRBV6-2 or TRBV6-3 to TRBJ2-6; 7 bases align to TRBD2. The CDR3 length is 15 residues. Unmatched junction bases numbered 0, after V lost 4 bases and J lost 0 bases. Germline CDR1 and CDR2: MNHEY and SVGEGT. The DNA for the CDR3 is TGTGCCAGCAGTTGGGGGGGCTCTGGGGCCAACGTCCTGACTTTC. Protein sequence: CASSWGGSGANVLTF.

The chain uses TRBV7-2 and TRBJ2-1; 14 nucleotides match TRBD2. Germline V CDR1 and CDR2: SGHTA, FQGNSA. The CDR3 totals 15 residues. J was trimmed by 9 bases and V by 4 bases; bases with no gene match: 5. CDR3 DNA sequence: TGTGCCAGCAGCTCGACTAGCGGGGGGGCGATTGAGCAGTTCTTC. Translation: CASSSTSGGAIEQFF. Full variable domain (missing parts from reference TRBV7-2 and TRBJ2-1): GAGVSQSPSNKVTEKGKDVELRCDPISGHTALYWYRQSLGQGLEFLIYFQGNSAPDKSGLPSDRFSAERTGGSVSTLTIQRTQQEDSAVYLCASSSTSGGAIEQFFGPGTRLTVL.

J is TRBJ1-1 and V is TRBV3-1 (or the pseudogene TRBV3-2); possibly TRBD1 for D (5 bases). Germline-derived CDR1 and CDR2 are LGHDT and YNNKEL (reference sequence). V lost 0 bases, J lost 7 bases, and 6 bases lay in between. The CDR3 length is 12 residues. CDR3 nucleotides: TGTGCCAGCAGCCAAGATACAGGTGAAGCTTTCTTT. Its protein product is CASSQDTGEAFF.

The V gene is TRBV5-6, the J gene TRBJ1-6, with TRBD1 as a possible D gene (6 bases). This CDR3 spans 11 amino acids. Per the germline V gene, CDR1 is SGHDT and CDR2 is YYEEEE. V lost 6 bases, J lost 14 bases, and 12 bases lay in between. The CDR3 here is CASTSGVALHF. CDR3 coding DNA: TGTGCCAGCACCTCAGGGGTTGCCCTCCACTTT.

The J gene is TRBJ1-2, the V gene TRBV5-1, with D unclear. With 0 bases removed from V and 7 bases from J, the gap between germline ends came to 4 bases. The germline V gene has CDR1 SGHRS and CDR2 YFSETQ. The CDR3 spans 11 residues. CDR3 residues: CASSLVGGYTF. DNA for the CDR3: TGCGCCAGCAGCTTGGTCGGTGGCTACACCTTC.

This chain joins TRBV11-1 and TRBJ1-2, with 9 bases matching TRBD1. Germline CDR1 is SGHAT and CDR2 is FQDESV (reference sequence). Trimming took 6 bases from V and 8 from J; bases not matched to a gene: 10. The CDR3 is 14 residues long. The CDR3 DNA reads TGTGCCAGCAGTGGGGACAGGGAGGTTGGCGGCTACACCTTC. Translating gives CASSGDREVGGYTF.

Here the CDR3 reads CATSRDRVSSGNTIYF. The CDR3 DNA follows: TGTGCCACCAGCAGAGATCGGGTGAGCTCTGGAAACACCATATATTTT. The chain uses TRBV15 and TRBJ1-3, with unresolved D. The V gene lost 0 bases and the J gene lost 0 bases, with 9 bases spanning the gap. The CDR3 is made up of 16 amino acids. Germline V gives CDR1 LNHNV, CDR2 YYDKDF (reference sequence).

A single count supports this clone. The chain combines TRBV6-1 with TRBJ2-3; D is unresolved. The length of the CDR3 is 14 residues. CDR1 and CDR2 from the germline V gene are MNHNS and SASEGT. Trimming removed 2 bases at V and 1 base at J, with 7 bases between. The CDR3 spells CASSELGGTDTQYF. The DNA for the CDR3 is TGTGCCAGCAGTGAACTGGGCGGCACAGATACGCAGTATTTT.

The chain carries TRBV7-2 and TRBJ2-1; 9 nucleotides line up with TRBD2. Germline trimming cut 1 base from V and 12 bases from J; bases unmatched to any gene: 4. CDR1 and CDR2 from the germline V gene are SGHTA and FQGNSA. The CDR3 contains 13 residues. CDR3 sequence (DNA): TGTGCCAGCAGCTTAGAGGCGCGGGGGGGGCAGTTCTTC. As protein: CASSLEARGGQFF. Based on the CDR3 plus reference TRBV7-2 and TRBJ2-1, the full variable domain is GAGVSQSPSNKVTEKGKDVELRCDPISGHTALYWYRQSLGQGLEFLIYFQGNSAPDKSGLPSDRFSAERTGGSVSTLTIQRTQQEDSAVYLCASSLEARGGQFFGPGTRLTVL.

The V and J genes are TRBV7-3 and TRBJ2-1; 10 bases line up with TRBD2. The CDR3 runs 15 residues. Trimming took 6 bases from V and 5 from J; bases not matched to a gene: 7. Germline CDR1 reads SGHTA; CDR2 reads FQGTGA. The CDR3 spells CASSPQRGGNNEQFF. Here the CDR3 DNA reads TGTGCCAGCAGTCCTCAGCGGGGGGGTAACAATGAGCAGTTCTTC. Complete variable domain (other parts from reference TRBV7-3 and TRBJ2-1): GAGVSQTPSNKVTEKGKYVELRCDPISGHTALYWYRQSLGQGPEFLIYFQGTGAADDSGLPNDRFFAVRPEGSVSTLKIQRTERGDSAVYLCASSPQRGGNNEQFFGPGTRLTVL.

The V gene is TRBV2, the J gene TRBJ2-7; TRBD1 matches 11 bases. CDR1 is SNHLY and CDR2 is FYNNEI in the germline V gene. This CDR3 has 17 amino acids. V was pared by 6 bases and J by 0 bases, with 10 bases of the junction left unmatched. The CDR3 reads CASRTGTGGRLSYEQYF. CDR3 in DNA: TGTGCCAGCAGAACCGGGACAGGGGGGCGCCTCTCCTACGAGCAGTACTTC.

This clone was detected only a few times. The J gene is TRBJ2-3, the V gene TRBV29-1, with TRBD1 identical over 9 bases. Germline V CDR1 and CDR2: SQVTM, ANQGSEA. The CDR3 consists of 12 residues. The V and J ends lost 7 bases and 3 bases, in that order; junction bases with no gene match: 2. CDR3: CSGGQGTDTQYF. DNA of the CDR3: TGCAGCGGCGGACAGGGGACAGATACGCAGTATTTT.

The CDR3 nucleotides are TGTGCCAGCAGCATTATACCCGGGACAGGGTCGACAGATACGCAGTATTTT. Its translation: CASSIIPGTGSTDTQYF. This sequence joins TRBV3-1 (or the pseudogene TRBV3-2) and TRBJ2-3, with TRBD1 matching 9 bases. From germline, CDR1 is LGHDT and CDR2 YNNKEL (reference sequence). The trim removed 5 bases at V and 3 bases at J, leaving 12 bases unmatched. The CDR3 is 17 residues long.

The chain carries TRBV5-1 and TRBJ2-7; 8 bases map to TRBD2. CDR1 SGHRS and CDR2 YFSETQ come from the germline V gene. CDR3 length equals 13 residues. The J segment lost 3 bases and the V segment lost 1 base, leaving 0 bases of the junction unmatched. CDR3: CASSLREGYEQYF. CDR3 bases: TGCGCCAGCAGCTTGCGGGAGGGCTACGAGCAGTACTTC.

The genes are TRBV6-5 and TRBJ2-2; 7 nucleotides agree with TRBD1. The germline V gene has CDR1 MNHEY and CDR2 SVGAGI. J lost 4 bases, V lost 5 bases, and 4 bases had no gene match. CDR3 size: 14 residues. The DNA for the CDR3 is TGTGCCAGCAGTCGACAGGGCGGCACCGGGGAGCTGTTTTTT. Its translation is CASSRQGGTGELFF.

The V and J genes are TRBV29-1 and TRBJ2-5; maybe TRBD2 (5 bases). Trimming left V 4 bases short and J 5 bases short, with 14 bases between. CDR1 and CDR2 (germline): SQVTM, ANQGSEA. The CDR3 spans 13 residues. The CDR3 bases are TGCAGCGTTGTCGAGTCAGGAGGCGAGACCCAGTACTTC. This translates into CSVVESGGETQYF.

This chain uses TRBV7-2 with TRBJ2-3; TRBD1 might be the D (6 bases). The V and J ends lost 0 bases and 0 bases respectively, with 7 bases between them. This CDR3 has 15 residues. Germline V gene data show CDR1 as SGHTA and CDR2 as FQGNSA. This chain's CDR3 is CASSLARGSTDTQYF. The CDR3 coding sequence is TGTGCCAGCAGCTTAGCCAGGGGAAGCACAGATACGCAGTATTTT.

This clone was seen once. The V and J genes are TRBV4-2 and TRBJ2-7; 9 nucleotides line up with TRBD2. With 0 bases clipped from V and 2 bases from J, the junction kept 2 bases outside the gene matches. This CDR3 region has 15 residues. Germline lookup yields CDR1 LGHNA and CDR2 YNFKEQ. The CDR3 here is CASSQDLAGTYEQYF. DNA of the CDR3: TGTGCCAGCAGCCAAGATCTAGCGGGAACCTACGAGCAGTACTTC.